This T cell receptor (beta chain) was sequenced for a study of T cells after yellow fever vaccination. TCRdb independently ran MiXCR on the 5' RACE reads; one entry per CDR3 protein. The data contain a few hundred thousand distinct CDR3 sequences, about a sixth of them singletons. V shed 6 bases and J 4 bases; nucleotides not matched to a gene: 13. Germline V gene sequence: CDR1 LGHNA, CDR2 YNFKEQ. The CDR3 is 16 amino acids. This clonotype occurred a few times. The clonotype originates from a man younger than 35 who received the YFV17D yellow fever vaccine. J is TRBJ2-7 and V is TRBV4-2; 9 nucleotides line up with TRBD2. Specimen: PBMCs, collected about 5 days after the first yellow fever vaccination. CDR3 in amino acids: CASRRHSGGRWYEQYF. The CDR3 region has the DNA TGTGCCAGCAGGCGACATAGCGGGGGTCGGTGGTACGAGCAGTACTTC.